The rows below give T cell receptor beta chains drawn from one sample of a study of cytomegalovirus exposure and HLA in healthy donors. This table comes from immunoSEQ multiplex PCR, and its TCRdb copy is limited to in-frame clones, with some not included. The data show 200,000 to 250,000 clones, approximately 87% seen once. The sequencing sample was made of PBMCs. The receptor source for this set is a young woman in good health and CMV-seronegative. CDR3s include the opening cysteine and the closing phenylalanine or tryptophan. Each record gives: D gene, clone size, J gene, V gene, CDR3 DNA, CDR3 protein. D genes are given only for firm matches. Size values are once, few and many counts, or a class for expanded clones, and some rows have none.

TRBD1 NA TRBJ1-1 TRBV2 TGTGCCAGCAGTAAACCGGGACAGGGGGAGAACACTGAAGCTTTCTTT CASSKPGQGENTEAFF
NA NA TRBJ1-6 TRBV7-9 TGTGCCAGCAGCTCGGTTGGGGTGGATTCACCCCTCCACTTT CASSSVGVDSPLHF
NA NA TRBJ1-5 TRBV6-1 TGTGCCAGCAGTGAAGATCAGATCCAGCCCCAGCATTTT CASSEDQIQPQHF
NA NA TRBJ2-7 TRBV28 TGTGCCAGCAGTTTATCAGGGGAAACCTACGAGCAGTACTTC CASSLSGETYEQYF
TRBD1 NA TRBJ2-1 TRBV5-1 TGCGCCAGCAGCGCTTCCGGGACAGGGGTTCGAGAGCAGTTCTTC CASSASGTGVREQFF
NA NA TRBJ1-2 TRBV20-1 TGCAGTGCTAGGGATCTTTATGGCTACACCTTC CSARDLYGYTF
TRBD2 NA TRBJ2-1 TRBV27 TGTGCCAGCAGGACAACTAGCGGGAGTATGAATGAGCAGTTCTTC CASRTTSGSMNEQFF
TRBD1 NA TRBJ1-5 TRBV27 TGTGCCAGCAGTTTAAGGACAGGGAATCAGCCCCAGCATTTT CASSLRTGNQPQHF
NA few TRBJ2-5 TRBV5-1 TGCGCCAGCAGAATAGGAGGGACCATACTTCTTGAAGAGACCCAGTACTTC CASRIGGTILLEETQYF
NA NA TRBJ2-2 TRBV30 TGTGCCTGCCCCGGGGCCGGGGAGCTGTTTTTT CACPGAGELFF
NA NA TRBJ1-1 TRBV30 TGTGCCTGGAGTGTACGGGGGGGGAGAATGAACACTGAAGCTTTCTTT CAWSVRGGRMNTEAFF
NA NA TRBJ1-1 TRBV6-4 TGTGCCAGCAGTGACGTTGGTACTGAAGCTTTCTTT CASSDVGTEAFF
NA NA TRBJ1-1 TRBV5-4 TGTGCCAGCAGCTTAACCACCTACACTGAAGCTTTCTTT CASSLTTYTEAFF
TRBD1 NA TRBJ2-7 TRBV19 TGTGCCAGTAGTATCGGACAGGGCAGCGAGCAGTACTTC CASSIGQGSEQYF
TRBD1 NA TRBJ2-7 TRBV7-6 TGTGCCAGCAGCGTAACAGGGGGGCAGGTCCACGAGCAGTACTTC CASSVTGGQVHEQYF
NA NA TRBJ1-5 TRBV6-1 TGTGCCAGCAGCGGCTACAATCAGCCCCAGCATTTT CASSGYNQPQHF
NA NA TRBJ1-1 TRBV30 TGTGCCTGGAGCCTTTACGGCACTGAAGCTTTCTTT CAWSLYGTEAFF
NA NA TRBJ2-7 TRBV5-1 TGCGCCAGCAGGGACCGGAGCTCCTACGAGCAGTACTTC CASRDRSSYEQYF
NA NA TRBJ1-4 TRBV7-8 TGTGCCAGCAGCGGGGGGGGAACTAATGAAAAACTGTTTTTT CASSGGGTNEKLFF
TRBD1 NA TRBJ1-1 TRBV11-2 TGTGCCAGCAGAAGGCCGGGACAGGGAAACACTGAAGCTTTCTTT CASRRPGQGNTEAFF
NA NA TRBJ1-5 TRBV28 TGTGCCAGCAGTCCTAGAGGCGCCCGGGTGGGCAATCAGCCCCAGCATTTT CASSPRGARVGNQPQHF
NA NA TRBJ2-7 TRBV5-1 TGCGCCAGCAGCTTGGCCGAGAGTTCGTGGCACGAGCAGTACTTC CASSLAESSWHEQYF
NA NA TRBJ2-7 TRBV6-1 TGTGCCAGCTTATCAGGGCTGGTTAAGTACTTC CASLSGLVKYF
TRBD2 NA TRBJ2-6 TRBV4-1 TGCGCCAGCAGCCACCCCGCGGGGGGCTCTGGGGCCAACGTCCTGACTTTC CASSHPAGGSGANVLTF
TRBD2 NA TRBJ2-5 TRBV19 TGTGCCAGTAGTATCGGGGTGCGGGGGGAAGAGACCCAGTACTTC CASSIGVRGEETQYF
NA NA TRBJ1-4 TRBV14 TGTGCCAGCAGCCCCAGCTTGGGGCAGGGGTATCGGAAACTGTTTTTT CASSPSLGQGYRKLFF
NA NA TRBJ1-5 TRBV27 TGTGCCAGCAGTGATACCGCTTTCAGGGGTGGCAATCAGCCCCAGCATTTT CASSDTAFRGGNQPQHF
NA NA TRBJ2-4 TRBV2 TGTGCCAGCAGTCTCGGGGCCTTCGCAGCCAAAAACATTCAGTACTTC CASSLGAFAAKNIQYF
NA NA TRBJ1-4 TRBV30 TGTGCCTGGAGTGGATTCACCGCAACTAATGAAAAACTGTTTTTT CAWSGFTATNEKLFF
NA NA TRBJ2-7 TRBV19 TGTGCCAGTAGTATGCAGGACACACCAACCTACGAGCAGTACTTC CASSMQDTPTYEQYF
NA NA TRBJ2-4 TRBV5-4 TGTGCCAGCAGCTTGGGGGACAACCTAGCCAAAAACATTCAGTACTTC CASSLGDNLAKNIQYF
NA many TRBJ1-6 TRBV10-3 TGTGCCATCAGTCTAAACGAGGGTAATTCACCCCTCCACTTT CAISLNEGNSPLHF
NA NA TRBJ2-2 TRBV11-3 TGTGCCAGCAGCACCGGGCCGCCTCTCTCGGACACCGGGGAGCTGTTTTTT CASSTGPPLSDTGELFF
NA NA TRBJ2-1 TRBV10-3 TGTGCCACCCGTGGGGCAGGCATGGGCCATGAGCAGTTCTTC CATRGAGMGHEQFF
NA NA TRBJ1-5 TRBV4-2 TGTGCCAGCAGCCAAGTAGGGGCGAGCAATCAGCCCCAGCATTTT CASSQVGASNQPQHF
NA NA TRBJ2-3 TRBV2 TGTGCCAGCAGTGAAGTGGGAAATACAGATACGCAGTATTTT CASSEVGNTDTQYF
TRBD1 NA TRBJ2-3 TRBV27 TGTGCCAGCAGTTTACGTTACAGGGGGGCCCGCACAGATACGCAGTATTTT CASSLRYRGARTDTQYF
NA NA TRBJ1-6 TRBV6-5 TGTGCCACGCGGGACGGGGCTCTAGGACCCCTCCACTTT CATRDGALGPLHF
TRBD2 once TRBJ2-1 TRBV30 TGTGCCTGGGCTAGCGGGAGTTTCTCCTACAATGAGCAGTTCTTC CAWASGSFSYNEQFF
NA NA TRBJ2-6 TRBV7-9 TGTGCCAGCAGCTTAATAAAGTTCCCCAACGTCCTGACTTTC CASSLIKFPNVLTF
NA NA TRBJ2-7 TRBV6-1 TGTGCCAGCAGTGAAATGGGGGGCGAGCAGTACTTC CASSEMGGEQYF
TRBD2 few TRBJ2-2 TRBV9 TGTGCCAGCAGCGCTTTAGCGGGGGGGCCGGATAGGACCGGGGAGCTGTTTTTT CASSALAGGPDRTGELFF
TRBD1 NA TRBJ2-1 TRBV9 TGTGCCAGCAGCCTCCAGGGGGTTCGGTCCTACAATGAGCAGTTCTTC CASSLQGVRSYNEQFF